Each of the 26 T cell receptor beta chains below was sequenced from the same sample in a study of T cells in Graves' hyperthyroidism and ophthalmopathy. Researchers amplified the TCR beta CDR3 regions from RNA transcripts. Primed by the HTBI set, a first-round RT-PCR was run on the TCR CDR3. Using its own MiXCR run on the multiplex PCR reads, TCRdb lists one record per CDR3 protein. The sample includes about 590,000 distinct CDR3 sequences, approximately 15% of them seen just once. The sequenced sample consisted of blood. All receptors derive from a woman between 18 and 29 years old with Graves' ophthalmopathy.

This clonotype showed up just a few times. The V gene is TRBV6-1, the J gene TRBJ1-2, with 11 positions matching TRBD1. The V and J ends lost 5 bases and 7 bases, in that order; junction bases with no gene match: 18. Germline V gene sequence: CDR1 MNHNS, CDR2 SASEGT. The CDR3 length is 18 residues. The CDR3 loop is CASSPSGTGGEVSRGYTF. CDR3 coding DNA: TGTGCCAGCAGTCCCAGCGGGACAGGGGGGGAGGTTTCTCGTGGCTACACCTTC.

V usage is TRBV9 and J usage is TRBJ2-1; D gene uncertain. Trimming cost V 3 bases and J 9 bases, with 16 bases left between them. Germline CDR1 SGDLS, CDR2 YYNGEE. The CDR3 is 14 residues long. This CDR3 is CASSERPLRAEQFF. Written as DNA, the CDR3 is TGTGCCAGCAGCGAGAGACCACTCCGGGCTGAGCAGTTCTTC.

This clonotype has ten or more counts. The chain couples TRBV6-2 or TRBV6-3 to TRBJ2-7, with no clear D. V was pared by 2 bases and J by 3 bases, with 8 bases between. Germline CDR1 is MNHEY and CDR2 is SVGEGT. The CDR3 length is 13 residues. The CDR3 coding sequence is TGTGCCAGCAGTTACGGCCTGTTCTACGAGCAGTACTTC. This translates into CASSYGLFYEQYF.

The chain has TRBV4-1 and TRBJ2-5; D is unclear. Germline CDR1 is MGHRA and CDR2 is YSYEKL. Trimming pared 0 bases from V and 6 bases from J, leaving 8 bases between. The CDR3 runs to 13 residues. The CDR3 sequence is CASSQDVTKTQYF. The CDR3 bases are TGCGCCAGCAGCCAAGATGTCACGAAGACCCAGTACTTC.

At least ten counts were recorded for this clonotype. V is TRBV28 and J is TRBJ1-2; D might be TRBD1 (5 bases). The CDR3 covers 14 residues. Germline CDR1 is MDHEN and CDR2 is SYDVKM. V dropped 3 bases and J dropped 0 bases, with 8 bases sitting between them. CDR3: CASSFQGANYGYTF. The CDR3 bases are TGTGCCAGCAGTTTCCAGGGAGCTAACTATGGCTACACCTTC.

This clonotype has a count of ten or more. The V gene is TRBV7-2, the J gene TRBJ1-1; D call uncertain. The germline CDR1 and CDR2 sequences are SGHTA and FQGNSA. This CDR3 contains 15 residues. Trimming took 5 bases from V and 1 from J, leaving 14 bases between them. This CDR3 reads CASSAPLGKNTEAFF. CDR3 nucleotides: TGTGCCAGCAGCGCCCCGTTGGGGAAGAACACTGAAGCTTTCTTT.

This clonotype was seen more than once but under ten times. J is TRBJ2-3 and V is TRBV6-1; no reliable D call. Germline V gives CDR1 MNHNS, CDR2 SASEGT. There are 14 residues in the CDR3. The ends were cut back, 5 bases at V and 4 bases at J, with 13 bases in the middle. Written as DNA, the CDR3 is TGTGCCAGCAGTAAAGGCAGAGTGGCAGATACGCAGTATTTT. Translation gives CASSKGRVADTQYF.

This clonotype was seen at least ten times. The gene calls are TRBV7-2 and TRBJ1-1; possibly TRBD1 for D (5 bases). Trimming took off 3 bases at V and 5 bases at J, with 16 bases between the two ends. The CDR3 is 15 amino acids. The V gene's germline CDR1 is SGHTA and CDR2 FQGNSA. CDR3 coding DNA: TGTGCCAGCAGCTTTAACGCTTCCCCAGGGACTGAAGCTTTCTTT. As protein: CASSFNASPGTEAFF. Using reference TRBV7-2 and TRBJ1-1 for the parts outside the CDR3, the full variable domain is GAGVSQSPSNKVTEKGKDVELRCDPISGHTALYWYRQSLGQGLEFLIYFQGNSAPDKSGLPSDRFSAERTGGSVSTLTIQRTQQEDSAVYLCASSFNASPGTEAFFGQGTRLTVV.

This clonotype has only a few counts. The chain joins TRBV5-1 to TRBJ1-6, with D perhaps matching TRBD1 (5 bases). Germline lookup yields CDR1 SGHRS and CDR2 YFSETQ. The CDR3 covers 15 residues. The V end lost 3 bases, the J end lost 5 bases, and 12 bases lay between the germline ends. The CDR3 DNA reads TGCGCCAGCAGCTACCGGGACGGAAATAATTCACCCCTCCACTTT. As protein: CASSYRDGNNSPLHF.

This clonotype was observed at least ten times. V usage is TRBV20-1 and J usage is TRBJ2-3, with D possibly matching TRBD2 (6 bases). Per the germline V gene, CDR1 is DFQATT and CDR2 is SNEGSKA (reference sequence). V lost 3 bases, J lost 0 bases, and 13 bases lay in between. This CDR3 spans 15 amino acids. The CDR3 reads CSASGGAGSTDTQYF. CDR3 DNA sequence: TGCAGTGCTAGTGGTGGGGCGGGGAGCACAGATACGCAGTATTTT.

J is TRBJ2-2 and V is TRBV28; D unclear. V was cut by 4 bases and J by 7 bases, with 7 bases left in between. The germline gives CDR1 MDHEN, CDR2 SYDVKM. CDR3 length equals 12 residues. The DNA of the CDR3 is TGTGCCAGCAGTTCTTCTATCGGGGAGCTGTTTTTT. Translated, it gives CASSSSIGELFF.

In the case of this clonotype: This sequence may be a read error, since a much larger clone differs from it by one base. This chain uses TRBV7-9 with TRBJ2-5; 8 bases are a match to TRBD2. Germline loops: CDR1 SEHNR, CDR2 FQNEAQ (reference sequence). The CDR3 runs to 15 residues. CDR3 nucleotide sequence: TGTGCCAGCAGTTATACTAGCGGCTCCCAAGAGACCCGGTACTTC. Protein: CASSYTSGSQETRYF.

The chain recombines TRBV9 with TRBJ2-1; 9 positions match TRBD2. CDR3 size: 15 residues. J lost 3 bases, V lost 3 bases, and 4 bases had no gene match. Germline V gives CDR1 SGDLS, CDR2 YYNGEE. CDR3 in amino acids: CASSGSGSIYNEQFF. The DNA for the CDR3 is TGTGCCAGCAGCGGTAGCGGGAGTATCTACAATGAGCAGTTCTTC.

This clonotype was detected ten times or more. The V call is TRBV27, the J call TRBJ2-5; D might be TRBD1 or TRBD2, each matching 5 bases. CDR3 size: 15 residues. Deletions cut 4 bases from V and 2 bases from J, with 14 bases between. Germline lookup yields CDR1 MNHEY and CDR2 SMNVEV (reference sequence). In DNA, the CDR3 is TGTGCCAGCAGTTCGTGGGGGACGGCTCAAGAGACCCAGTACTTC. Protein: CASSSWGTAQETQYF.

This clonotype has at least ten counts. CDR3: CARRDGTSGNGAYEQYF. The CDR3 DNA reads as TGTGCCCGGCGGGACGGGACTAGCGGCAACGGGGCCTACGAGCAGTACTTC. This rearrangement joins TRBV6-2 or TRBV6-3 to TRBJ2-7, with 11 bases lining up with TRBD2. The CDR3 sequence is 17 residues long. Trimming removed 11 bases from V and 2 bases from J; junction bases left unmatched: 17. The germline V gene encodes CDR1 MNHEY and CDR2 SVGEGT.

The CDR3 nucleotides read TGTGCCAGCTCACGGGCAGGGATTCTCCACGAGCAGTACTTC. Its translation is CASSRAGILHEQYF. The rearrangement joins TRBV18 to TRBJ2-7, with TRBD1 as a possible D gene (5 bases). Germline CDR1 is KGHSH and CDR2 is LQKENI. The V gene lost 4 bases and the J gene lost 5 bases, with 15 bases spanning the gap. The CDR3 is made up of 14 amino acids.

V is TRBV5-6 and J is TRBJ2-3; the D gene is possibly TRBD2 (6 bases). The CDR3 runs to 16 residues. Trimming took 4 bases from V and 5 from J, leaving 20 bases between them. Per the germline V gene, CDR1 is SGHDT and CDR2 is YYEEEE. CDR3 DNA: TGTGCCAGCAGCCTCTATCTCGGCTTGGGGGGAGATACGCAGTATTTT. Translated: CASSLYLGLGGDTQYF.

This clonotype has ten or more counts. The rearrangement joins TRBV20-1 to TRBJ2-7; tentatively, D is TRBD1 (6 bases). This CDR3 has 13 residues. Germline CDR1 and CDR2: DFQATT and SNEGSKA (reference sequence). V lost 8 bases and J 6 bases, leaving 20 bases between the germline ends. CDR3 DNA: TGCAGTTCAACGGGGCAGGGGTTCGGCGAGCAGTACTTC. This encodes CSSTGQGFGEQYF.

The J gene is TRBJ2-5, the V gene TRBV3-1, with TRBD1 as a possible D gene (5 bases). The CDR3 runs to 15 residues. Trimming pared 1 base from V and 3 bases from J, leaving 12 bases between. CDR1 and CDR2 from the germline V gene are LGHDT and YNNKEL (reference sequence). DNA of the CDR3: TGTGCCAGCAGCCAAGGGGGTAGGGGTGAAGAGACCCAGTACTTC. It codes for CASSQGGRGEETQYF.

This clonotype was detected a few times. For the CDR3, the DNA is TGTGCCAGCAGCGGGCGGACAGGCCGACGGTACTTC. This translates into CASSGRTGRRYF. V usage is TRBV3-1 and J usage is TRBJ2-5; 7 bases are a match to TRBD1. Unmatched junction bases numbered 10, after V lost 5 bases and J lost 13 bases. The germline CDR1 and CDR2 sequences are LGHDT and YNNKEL (reference sequence). The CDR3 is 12 amino acids.

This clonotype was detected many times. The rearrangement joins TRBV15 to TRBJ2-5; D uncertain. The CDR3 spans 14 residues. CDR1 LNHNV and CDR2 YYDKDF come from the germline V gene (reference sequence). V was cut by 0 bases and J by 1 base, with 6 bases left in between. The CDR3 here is CATSRDLRQETQYF. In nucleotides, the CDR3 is TGTGCCACCAGCAGAGATCTCCGCCAAGAGACCCAGTACTTC.

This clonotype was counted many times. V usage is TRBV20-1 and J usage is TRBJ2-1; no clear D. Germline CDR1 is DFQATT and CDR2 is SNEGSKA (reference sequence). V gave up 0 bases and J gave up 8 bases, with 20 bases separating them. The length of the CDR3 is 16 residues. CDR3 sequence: CSARDQVQRVVDEQFF. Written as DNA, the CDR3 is TGCAGTGCTAGAGATCAGGTCCAACGGGTAGTGGATGAGCAGTTCTTC.

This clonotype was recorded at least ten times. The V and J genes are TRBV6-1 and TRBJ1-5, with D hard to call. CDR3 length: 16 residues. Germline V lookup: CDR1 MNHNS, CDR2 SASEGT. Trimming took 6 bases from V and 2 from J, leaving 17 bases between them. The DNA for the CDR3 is TGTGCCAGCAGCCCAAGACCGTCTTGGGGCAATCAGCCCCAGCATTTT. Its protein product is CASSPRPSWGNQPQHF.

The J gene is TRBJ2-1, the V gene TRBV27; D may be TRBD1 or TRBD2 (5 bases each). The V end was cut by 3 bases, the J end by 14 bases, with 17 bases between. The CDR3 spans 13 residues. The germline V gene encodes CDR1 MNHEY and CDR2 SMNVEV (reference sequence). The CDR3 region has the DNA TGTGCCAGCAGTTTGGGCGGACTTATAGGGGAGTTCTTC. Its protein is CASSLGGLIGEFF.

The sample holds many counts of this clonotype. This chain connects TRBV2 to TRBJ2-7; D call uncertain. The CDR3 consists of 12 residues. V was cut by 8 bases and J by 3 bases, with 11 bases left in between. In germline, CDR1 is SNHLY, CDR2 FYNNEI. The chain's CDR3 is CASEGAVYEQYF. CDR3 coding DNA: TGTGCCAGCGAAGGAGCCGTCTACGAGCAGTACTTC. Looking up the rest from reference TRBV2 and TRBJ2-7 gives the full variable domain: EPEVTQTPSHQVTQMGQEVILRCVPISNHLYFYWYRQILGQKVEFLVSFYNNEISEKSEIFDDQFSVERPDGSNFTLKIRSTKLEDSAMYFCASEGAVYEQYFGPGTRLTVT.

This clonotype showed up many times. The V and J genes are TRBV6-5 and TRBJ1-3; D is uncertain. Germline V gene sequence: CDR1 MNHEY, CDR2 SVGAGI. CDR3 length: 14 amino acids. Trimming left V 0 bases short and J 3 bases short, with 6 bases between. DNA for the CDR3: TGTGCCAGCAGTTACTCAGGTGTTGGAAACACCATATATTTT. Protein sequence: CASSYSGVGNTIYF.